The text below deals with one TCR beta chain. What it recognizes is unknown. This sample was taken from a study of cytomegalovirus exposure and HLA in healthy donors. Study information: Findings of an earlier analysis included 110 million or so unique TCR beta sequences from 200 million or so T cells. Overall study findings and caveats: Some public TCRs appeared in many individuals, while most sequences were rare. Analyzed later, most CMV-associated TCR beta chains appeared HLA-restricted.

PCR was performed using 60 Vbeta and 13 Jbeta primers. TCRdb's copy holds only in-frame clones and misses some; the assay was immunoSEQ multiplex PCR. The sample yields about 100,000 clones, 73% seen once. The sequence derives from a middle-aged man in good health and CMV-seronegative. The sequenced sample was PBMCs.

The CDR3 nucleotides are TGTGCCAGCAGTGGTCGGGCAGGGAAAAGAGGCTACACCTTC. Amino acids: CASSGRAGKRGYTF. This rearrangement joins TRBV2 to TRBJ1-2, with a tentative D call TRBD1 (5 bases). Germline loops: CDR1 SNHLY, CDR2 FYNNEI. The CDR3 sequence is 14 residues long. The ends were cut back, 4 bases at V and 8 bases at J, with 17 bases in the middle.